This T cell receptor (beta chain) was recorded in a study of shared clonotypes between healthy human individuals. Study results and caveats: Sequencing depth was a factor that was expected to affect clonotype sharing among donors.

The CDR3 length is 15 residues. CDR1 is SGDLS and CDR2 is YYNGEE in the germline V gene. Trimming stripped 3 bases from V and 4 bases from J, with 14 bases between. Each donor was a Caucasian adult residing in Nashville, Tennessee. How the authors handled the data: Quality scores were absent from the junction-only immunoSEQ sequences, so filtering differed. Sequencing used immunoSEQ multiplex PCR; TCRdb keeps in-frame clones, though not all of them. Clone size and the V and J calls come from that table; the DNA yielded D and trimming. The data show nearly 1,000,000 clones, with 76% seen just once and 1.5% held by the top ten. Comments on this clone: Its antigen remains unidentified.

The gene calls are TRBV9 and TRBJ2-1, with D perhaps assigned TRBD1 or TRBD2 (5 bases each). The specimen was memory CD4+ T cells sorted from blood. Subset given: CD45RA-negative fraction. The clonotype comes from a man between 18 and 35 years old in good health. The CDR3 DNA is TGTGCCAGCAGCGCCACCGGGGACCTGTACAATGAGCAGTTCTTC. As protein: CASSATGDLYNEQFF.